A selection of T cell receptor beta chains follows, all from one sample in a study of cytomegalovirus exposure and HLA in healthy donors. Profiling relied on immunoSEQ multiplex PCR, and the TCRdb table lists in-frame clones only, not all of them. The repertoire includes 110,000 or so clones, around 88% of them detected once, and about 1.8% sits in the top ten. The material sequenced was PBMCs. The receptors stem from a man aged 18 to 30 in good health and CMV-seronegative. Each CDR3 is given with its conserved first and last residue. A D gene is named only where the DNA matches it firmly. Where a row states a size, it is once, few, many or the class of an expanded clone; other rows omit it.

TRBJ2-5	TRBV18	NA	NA	TGTGCCAGCTCACCACCCAGACAGACCCAAGAGACCCAGTACTTC	CASSPPRQTQETQYF
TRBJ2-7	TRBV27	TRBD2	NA	TGTGCCAGCAGTAAACTAGCGGGGGCTCTTGATGAGCAGTACTTC	CASSKLAGALDEQYF
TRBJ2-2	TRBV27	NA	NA	TGTGCCAGCAGGACAGGTTGGGGACAACACACCGGGGAGCTGTTTTTT	CASRTGWGQHTGELFF
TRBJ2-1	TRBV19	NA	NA	TGTGCCAGTAGTATGACTGGACAACAGAATGAGCAGTTCTTC	CASSMTGQQNEQFF
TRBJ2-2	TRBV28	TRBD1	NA	TGTGCCAGCAGAATTGACAGGGTCAACACCGGGGAGCTGTTTTTT	CASRIDRVNTGELFF
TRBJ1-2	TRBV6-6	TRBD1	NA	TGTGCCAGCAGCAGCAGGGACAGGAATAACTATGGCTACACCTTC	CASSSRDRNNYGYTF
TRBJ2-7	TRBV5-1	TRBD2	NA	TGCGCCAGCAGCTTGGGTACTAATCTAGCGGGAGTTGATAATGAGCAGTACTTC	CASSLGTNLAGVDNEQYF
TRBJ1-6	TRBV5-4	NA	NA	TGTGCCAGCAGCTTGTTTTTTGGAAGGACAGCTAATTCACCCCTCCACTTT	CASSLFFGRTANSPLHF
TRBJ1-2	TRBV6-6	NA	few	TGTGCCAGCAGTTACTCGGGAGACTTCGGGAATGGCTACACCTTC	CASSYSGDFGNGYTF
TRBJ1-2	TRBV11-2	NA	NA	TGTGCCAGCAGCCCCCTTAGCGGTGGCTACACCTTC	CASSPLSGGYTF
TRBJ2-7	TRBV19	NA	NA	TGTGCCAGTAGCCCGGGACTGATTGCTTACGAGCAGTACTTC	CASSPGLIAYEQYF
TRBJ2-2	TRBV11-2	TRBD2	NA	TGTGCCAGCAGACCAGGCGGGGGGACCGGGGAGCTGTTTTTT	CASRPGGGTGELFF
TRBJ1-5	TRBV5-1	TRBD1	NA	TGCGCCAGCAGCCCCGGGGACAGGGTTCTTCAGCCCCAGCATTTT	CASSPGDRVLQPQHF
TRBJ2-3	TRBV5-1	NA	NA	TGCGCCAGCAGCACACAGCCTAGCACAGATACGCAGTATTTT	CASSTQPSTDTQYF
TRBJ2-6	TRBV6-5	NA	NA	TGTGCCAGCACTCTAGGTGGGACAGGGGCCAACGTCCTGACTTTC	CASTLGGTGANVLTF
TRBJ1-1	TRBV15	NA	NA	TGTGCCACCAGCAGAGACGGGTTGGCGCGCCAGAACACTGAAGCTTTCTTT	CATSRDGLARQNTEAFF
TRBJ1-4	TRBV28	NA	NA	TGTGCCAGCAGTTCCGGGGGTTCCCTGGGAAAACTGTTTTTT	CASSSGGSLGKLFF
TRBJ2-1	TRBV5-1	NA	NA	TGCGCCAGCAGCTCCTCTGCCTACAATGAGCAGTTCTTC	CASSSSAYNEQFF
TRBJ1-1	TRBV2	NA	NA	TGTGCCAGCAGTGAAGGGGGGCTGAACACTGAAGCTTTCTTT	CASSEGGLNTEAFF
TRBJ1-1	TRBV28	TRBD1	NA	TGTGCCAGCAGTTGGGACAGACACCTGACTGAAGCTTTCTTT	CASSWDRHLTEAFF
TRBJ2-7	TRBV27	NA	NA	TGTGCCAGCAGCGGCAATCAGGGCTACGAGCAGTACTTC	CASSGNQGYEQYF
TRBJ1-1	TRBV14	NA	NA	TGTGCCAGCAGCCAAAAAGAATTGTGGGAGGGGACTGAAGCTTTCTTT	CASSQKELWEGTEAFF
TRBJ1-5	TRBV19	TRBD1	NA	TGTGCCAGTAAGGGGACAGGGGATAGCAATCAGCCCCAGCATTTT	CASKGTGDSNQPQHF
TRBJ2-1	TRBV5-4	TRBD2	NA	TGTGCCAGCAGTGGGACTACCTTCCCCCATGAGCAGTTCTTC	CASSGTTFPHEQFF
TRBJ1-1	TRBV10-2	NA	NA	TGCGCCAGCAAGGATCGACAGGAGAACACTGAAGCTTTCTTT	CASKDRQENTEAFF
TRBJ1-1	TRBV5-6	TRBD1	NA	TGTGCCAGCAGCTTGTGGGACAGGGGGCTCACTGAAGCTTTCTTT	CASSLWDRGLTEAFF
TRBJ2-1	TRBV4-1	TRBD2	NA	TGCGCCAGCAGCCATCGGGCTAGCGGAAACAATGAGCAGTTCTTC	CASSHRASGNNEQFF
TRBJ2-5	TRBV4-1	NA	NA	TGCGCCAGCAGCCAAGCGTTAGAAATCCAAGAGACCCAGTACTTC	CASSQALEIQETQYF
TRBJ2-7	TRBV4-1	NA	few	TGCGCCAGCAGCCAGTCAAGATATGGGAGCGACGAGCAGTACTTC	CASSQSRYGSDEQYF
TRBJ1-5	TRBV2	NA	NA	TGTGCCAGCAGAGGGACATTTGAGCGTCAGCCCCAGCATTTT	CASRGTFERQPQHF
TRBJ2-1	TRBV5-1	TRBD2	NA	TGCGCCAGCAGCTTGGATGGTAGCGGGACTTACAATGAGCAGTTCTTC	CASSLDGSGTYNEQFF
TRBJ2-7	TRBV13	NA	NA	TGTGCCAGCAGTCAGGACTCCTACGAGCAGTACTTC	CASSQDSYEQYF
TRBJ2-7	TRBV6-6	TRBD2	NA	TGTGCCAGCAGTGAGCGGGAGGCTCGGTACGAGCAGTACTTC	CASSEREARYEQYF
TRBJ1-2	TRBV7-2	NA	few	TGTGCCAGCAGCTCTCAGGGGCTAACTATGAGTGGCACCTTC	CASSSQGLTMSGTF
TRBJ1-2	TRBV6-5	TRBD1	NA	TGTGCCAGCAGTGAACAGGGGTTCAATGGCTACACCTTC	CASSEQGFNGYTF
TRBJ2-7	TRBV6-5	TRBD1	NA	TGTGCCATTTCAGGGGGCTACGAGCAGTACTTC	CAISGGYEQYF
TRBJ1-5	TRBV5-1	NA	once	TGCGCCAGCAGCTTGTACGGTGACAATCAGCCCCAGCATTTT	CASSLYGDNQPQHF
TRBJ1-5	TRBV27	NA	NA	TGTGCCAGCAGTTTATCGTTCAGAAATCAGCCCCAGCATTTT	CASSLSFRNQPQHF
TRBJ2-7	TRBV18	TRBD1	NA	TGTGCCAGCTCACCACTGGGCCAGGGGGCCTACGAGCAGTACTTC	CASSPLGQGAYEQYF
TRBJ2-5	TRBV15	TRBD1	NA	TGTGCCACCAGCCAGACAGGGGGGAATTTGCGAGAGACCCAGTACTTC	CATSQTGGNLRETQYF
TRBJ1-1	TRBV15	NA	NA	TGTGCCACCAGCCCCCCGGGTAGGACTGAAGCTTTCTTT	CATSPPGRTEAFF